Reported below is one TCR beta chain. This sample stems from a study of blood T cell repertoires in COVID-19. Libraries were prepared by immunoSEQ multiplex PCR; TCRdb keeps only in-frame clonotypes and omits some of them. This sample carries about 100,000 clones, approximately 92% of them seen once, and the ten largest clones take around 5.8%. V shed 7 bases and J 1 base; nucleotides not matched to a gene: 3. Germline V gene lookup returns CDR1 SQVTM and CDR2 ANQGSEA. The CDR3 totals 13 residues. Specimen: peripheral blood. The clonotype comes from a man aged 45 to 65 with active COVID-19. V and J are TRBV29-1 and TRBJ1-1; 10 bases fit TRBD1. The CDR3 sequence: CSARTGGNTEAFF. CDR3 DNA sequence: TGCAGCGCCCGGACAGGGGGGAACACTGAAGCTTTCTTT.